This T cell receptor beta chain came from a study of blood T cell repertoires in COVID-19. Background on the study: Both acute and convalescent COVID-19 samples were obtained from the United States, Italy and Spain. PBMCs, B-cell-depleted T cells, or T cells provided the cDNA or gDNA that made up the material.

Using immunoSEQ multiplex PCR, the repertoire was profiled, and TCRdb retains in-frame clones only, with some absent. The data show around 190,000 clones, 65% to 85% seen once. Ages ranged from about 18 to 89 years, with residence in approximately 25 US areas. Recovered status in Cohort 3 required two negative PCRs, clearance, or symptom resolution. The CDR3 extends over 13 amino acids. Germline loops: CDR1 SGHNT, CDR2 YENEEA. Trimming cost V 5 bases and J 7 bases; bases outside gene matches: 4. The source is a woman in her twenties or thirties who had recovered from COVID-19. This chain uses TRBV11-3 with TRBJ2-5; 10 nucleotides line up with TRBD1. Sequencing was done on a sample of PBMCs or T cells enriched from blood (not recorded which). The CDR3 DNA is TGTGCCAGCAGCCCCGGACAGGGGGGGACCCAGTACTTC. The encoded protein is CASSPGQGGTQYF.